Sequencing of this T cell receptor beta chain was carried out in a study of blood T cell repertoires in COVID-19. Per the germline V gene, CDR1 is SGHVS and CDR2 is FQNEAQ. This CDR3 spans 13 amino acids. The V and J ends lost 3 bases and 2 bases respectively, with 7 bases between them. Original handling: Estimation of nucleated cell counts relied on the amplification of reference gene primers. Clones were sequenced by immunoSEQ multiplex PCR, and TCRdb holds only the in-frame ones, with some missing. The V and J calls and the clone size are those of that table, but D and trimming were determined from the DNA. Here the sample spans about 83,000 clones, around three quarters being singletons.

This chain uses TRBV7-8 with TRBJ2-5; D is undetermined. The sequence came from a woman older than 75 with active or convalescent COVID-19. The sample consisted of peripheral blood. CDR3 DNA sequence: TGTGCCAGCAGCTTTACCCTACAAGAGACCCAGTACTTC. The encoded protein is CASSFTLQETQYF.